This paragraph reports one TCR beta chain. The record originates from a study of blood T cell repertoires in COVID-19. Study-wide context: T cells, B-cell-depleted T cells, or PBMCs provided the cDNA or gDNA that served as material.

As originally analysed: Nucleated cell counts were estimated from reference gene primer amplification. Here immunoSEQ multiplex PCR was the method, and the copy in TCRdb shows in-frame clones only, minus some. V, J and clone size were drawn from that table, and D and trimming were deduced from the DNA. The sample has 300,000 to 450,000 clones, over 75% seen once. Participant age was about 18 to 89 years, and participants resided in fewer than 30 US areas. CDR1 is SGHRS and CDR2 is YFSETQ in the germline V gene. This CDR3 comprises 15 residues. Trimming at V came to 3 bases and at J to 4 bases, leaving 3 bases not matched to a gene.

The rearrangement links TRBV5-1 to TRBJ2-2; 10 bases align to TRBD1. The sample was PBMCs or T cells enriched from blood (not recorded which). The TCR comes from a woman between 25 and 40 years old who had recovered from COVID-19. CDR3 in DNA: TGCGCCAGCAGCTGGGGACAGGGGAGCACCGGGGAGCTGTTTTTT. Translating it yields CASSWGQGSTGELFF.